This TCR beta chain derives from a study of blood T cell repertoires in COVID-19. Produced via immunoSEQ multiplex PCR; TCRdb's table is partial and in-frame only. The sample includes under 300,000 clones, around four fifths of them seen just once. CDR3 length: 17 residues. Germline V gene data show CDR1 as LNHNV and CDR2 as YYDKDF (reference sequence). Trimming pared 1 base from V and 3 bases from J, leaving 13 bases between. Sequenced sample: peripheral blood. The J gene is TRBJ2-6, the V gene TRBV15; possibly TRBD1 for D (5 bases). The origin of this receptor is a man between 60 and 70 years old who had recovered from COVID-19. CDR3 DNA: TGTGCCACCAGCAGAGGGCAGGGTACTCTTGGGGCCAACGTCCTGACTTTC. Protein sequence: CATSRGQGTLGANVLTF.